These 16 T cell receptor beta chains came from one sample sequenced in a study of shared clonotypes between healthy human individuals. CD8 cells regarded as naive lacked CD45RO, were positively chosen for CCR7, and omitted terminally differentiated effector memory CD45RA+ cells. Data came from immunoSEQ multiplex PCR; TCRdb stores just in-frame clones and leaves some out. The table records about 2 million clones, about 95% of them present only once. The sample consisted of naive CD8+ T cells sorted from blood. The receptors were sampled from a young man in good health.

The chain joins TRBV11-2 to TRBJ2-7; D is undetermined. The CDR3 consists of 14 residues. V was trimmed by 1 base and J by 9 bases, leaving 16 bases between them. Germline CDR1 and CDR2: SGHAT and FQNNGV. This CDR3 is CASSLGVGPIGQYF. DNA for the CDR3: TGTGCCAGCAGCTTAGGAGTAGGGCCCATCGGGCAGTACTTC.

The gene calls are TRBV7-6 and TRBJ1-2; 7 bases match TRBD1. Germline V gene data show CDR1 as SGHVS and CDR2 as FNYEAQ. The CDR3 runs to 15 residues. V was pared by 1 base and J by 4 bases, with 6 bases of the junction left unmatched. The CDR3 nucleotides read TGTGCCAGCAGCTTAGAGGCAGGGGGGGTCTATGGCTACACCTTC. Translating gives CASSLEAGGVYGYTF. Using reference TRBV7-6 and TRBJ1-2 for the parts outside the CDR3, the full variable domain is GAGVSQSPRYKVTKRGQDVALRCDPISGHVSLYWYRQALGQGPEFLTYFNYEAQQDKSGLPNDRFSAERPEGSISTLTIQRTEQRDSAMYRCASSLEAGGVYGYTFGSGTRLTVV.

The rearrangement links TRBV10-3 to TRBJ1-4; D is uncertain. This CDR3 has 13 residues. CDR1 is ENHRY, CDR2 SYGVKD, per germline. V was shortened by 4 bases and J by 4 bases, with 7 bases between the two germline ends. The CDR3 coding sequence is TGTGCCATCAGTGCCCCGTTTAATGAAAAACTGTTTTTT. Amino acid sequence: CAISAPFNEKLFF.

V usage is TRBV10-3 and J usage is TRBJ2-7; the D is unclear. The germline V and J ends were trimmed by 5 bases and 0 bases, with 8 bases remaining between them. Germline V gene data show CDR1 as ENHRY and CDR2 as SYGVKD. The CDR3 loop spans 13 amino acids. The chain's CDR3 is CAISPPDSYEQYF. DNA for the CDR3: TGTGCCATCAGTCCACCGGACTCCTACGAGCAGTACTTC.

Regarding this clone: This sample includes further DNA sequences coding for the same CDR3. V usage is TRBV28 and J usage is TRBJ1-1, with D tentatively TRBD1 (5 bases). The germline V and J ends were trimmed by 2 bases and 3 bases, with 10 bases remaining between them. The CDR3 is 14 amino acids. Germline-derived CDR1 and CDR2 are MDHEN and SYDVKM. For the CDR3, the DNA is TGTGCCAGCAGTTTACAGGGCGGGGACACTGAAGCTTTCTTT. This codes for CASSLQGGDTEAFF.

The V call is TRBV20-1, the J call TRBJ2-1; D is unclear. The germline V and J ends were trimmed by 6 bases and 9 bases, with 9 bases remaining between them. Germline CDR1 and CDR2: DFQATT and SNEGSKA (reference sequence). The CDR3 covers 10 residues. CDR3 sequence reads: CSAGLPEQFF. CDR3 DNA: TGCAGTGCGGGGTTGCCTGAGCAGTTCTTC.

V is TRBV5-1 and J is TRBJ1-3; no clear D gene. Trimming took off 0 bases at V and 0 bases at J, with 10 bases between the two ends. Germline V gene lookup returns CDR1 SGHRS and CDR2 YFSETQ. This CDR3 has 16 residues. The DNA of the CDR3 is TGCGCCAGCAGCTTGGACAGTTTTAGCTCTGGAAACACCATATATTTT. Translating it yields CASSLDSFSSGNTIYF.

Comments on this clone: The same CDR3 can be traced to other DNA sequences in this sample. For the CDR3, the DNA is TGCAGCGTTGTACAGAACACTGAAGCTTTCTTT. This sequence encodes CSVVQNTEAFF. The chain has TRBV29-1 and TRBJ1-1, with D uncertain. The CDR3 is made up of 11 amino acids. Germline assignment: CDR1 SQVTM and CDR2 ANQGSEA. Trimming took off 4 bases at V and 1 base at J, with 4 bases between the two ends.

This sequence joins TRBV6-4 and TRBJ2-3, with 10 positions matching TRBD2. The germline V gene encodes CDR1 MRHNA and CDR2 SNTAGT. With 6 bases clipped from V and 2 bases from J, the junction kept 8 bases outside the gene matches. The CDR3 runs 16 residues. The CDR3 nucleotides read TGTGCCAGCAGGTCCGAGCGGGGGGGCTTCACAGATACGCAGTATTTT. This codes for CASRSERGGFTDTQYF.

This clone has just a few counts. The rearrangement joins TRBV6-5 to TRBJ2-1; TRBD2 agrees at 8 bases. Trimming cost V 9 bases and J 8 bases; bases outside gene matches: 15. Germline loops: CDR1 MNHEY, CDR2 SVGAGI. There are 15 residues in the CDR3. CDR3 sequence: CARLGKRGHGDEQFF. CDR3 nucleotide sequence: TGTGCCAGGCTTGGTAAGCGGGGGCACGGGGATGAGCAGTTCTTC.

The chain couples TRBV9 to TRBJ2-1, with unresolved D. V was pared by 4 bases and J by 8 bases, with 13 bases between. The germline gives CDR1 SGDLS, CDR2 YYNGEE. CDR3 length: 13 residues. CDR3 amino acids: CASSPPPGHEQFF. The CDR3 DNA follows: TGTGCCAGCAGCCCTCCCCCGGGTCATGAGCAGTTCTTC. Full variable domain (missing parts from reference TRBV9 and TRBJ2-1): DSGVTQTPKHLITATGQRVTLRCSPRSGDLSVYWYQQSLDQGLQFLIQYYNGEERAKGNILERFSAQQFPDLHSELNLSSLELGDSALYFCASSPPPGHEQFFGPGTRLTVL.

The chain links TRBV29-1 to TRBJ1-2, with a tentative D call TRBD1 (6 bases). The CDR3 length is 16 residues. V was cut by 1 base and J by 3 bases, with 18 bases left in between. The germline gives CDR1 SQVTM, CDR2 ANQGSEA. The CDR3 loop reads CSVEGVEGEDYYGYTF. CDR3 coding DNA: TGCAGCGTTGAAGGGGTGGAGGGGGAGGACTACTATGGCTACACCTTC.

V usage is TRBV27 and J usage is TRBJ2-3, with TRBD2 matching 8 bases. This CDR3 is 14 amino acids long. Germline V lookup: CDR1 MNHEY, CDR2 SMNVEV (reference sequence). Trimming cost V 6 bases and J 2 bases; bases outside gene matches: 4. CDR3 sequence (DNA): TGTGCCAGCAGCCATAGCGGGATCACAGATACGCAGTATTTT. This encodes CASSHSGITDTQYF.

This clone was counted a few times. The chain joins TRBV4-1 to TRBJ2-7, with TRBD2 as a possible D gene (7 bases). Germline V gene sequence: CDR1 MGHRA, CDR2 YSYEKL. Between the trimmed V and J ends, which lost 1 base and 3 bases, there was a span of 10 bases. The CDR3 loop spans 14 amino acids. CDR3 region: CASSQGGGDYEQYF. DNA for the CDR3: TGCGCCAGCAGCCAAGGAGGGGGGGACTACGAGCAGTACTTC.

Here the CDR3 reads CASSPGTGLTLHF. CDR3 in DNA: TGTGCCAGCAGCCCTGGGACAGGGCTGACCCTCCACTTT. This chain links TRBV14 with TRBJ1-6, with 9 bases fitting TRBD1. This CDR3 has 13 residues. V lost 4 bases and J lost 14; bases outside the gene matches: 6. Germline CDR1 SGHDN, CDR2 FVKESK.

In regard to this clone: The sample has other DNA sequences that encode this CDR3 too. This chain connects TRBV13 to TRBJ1-2; tentatively, D is TRBD1 (6 bases). Germline CDR1 is PRHDT and CDR2 is FYEKMQ (reference sequence). This CDR3 region has 12 residues. V was shortened by 3 bases and J by 5 bases, with 7 bases between the two germline ends. Written as DNA, the CDR3 is TGTGCCAGCAGCTTGGACAGTTATGGCTACACCTTC. Translating it yields CASSLDSYGYTF.